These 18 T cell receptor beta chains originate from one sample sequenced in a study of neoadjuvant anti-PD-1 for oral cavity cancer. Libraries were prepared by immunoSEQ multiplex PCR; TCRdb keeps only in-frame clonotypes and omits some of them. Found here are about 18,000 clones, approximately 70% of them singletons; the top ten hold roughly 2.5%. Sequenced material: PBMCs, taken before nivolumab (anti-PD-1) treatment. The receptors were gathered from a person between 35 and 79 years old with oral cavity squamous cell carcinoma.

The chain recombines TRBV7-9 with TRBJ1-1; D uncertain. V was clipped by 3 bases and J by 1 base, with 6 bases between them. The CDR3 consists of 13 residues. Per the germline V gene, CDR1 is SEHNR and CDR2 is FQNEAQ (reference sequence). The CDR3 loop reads CASSFLSNTEAFF. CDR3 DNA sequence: TGTGCCAGCAGCTTTCTATCGAACACTGAAGCTTTCTTT.

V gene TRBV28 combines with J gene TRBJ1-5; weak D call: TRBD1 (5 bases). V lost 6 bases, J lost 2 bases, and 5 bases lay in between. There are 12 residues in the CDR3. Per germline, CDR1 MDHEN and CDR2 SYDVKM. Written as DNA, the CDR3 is TGTGCCAGCAGAGGGGGCAATCAGCCCCAGCATTTT. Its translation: CASRGGNQPQHF.

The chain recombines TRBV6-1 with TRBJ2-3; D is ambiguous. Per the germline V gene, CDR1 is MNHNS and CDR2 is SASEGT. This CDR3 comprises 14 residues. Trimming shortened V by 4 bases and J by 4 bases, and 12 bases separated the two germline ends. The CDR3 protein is CASSATKGPDTQYF. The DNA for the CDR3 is TGTGCCAGCAGTGCCACAAAGGGCCCAGATACGCAGTATTTT.

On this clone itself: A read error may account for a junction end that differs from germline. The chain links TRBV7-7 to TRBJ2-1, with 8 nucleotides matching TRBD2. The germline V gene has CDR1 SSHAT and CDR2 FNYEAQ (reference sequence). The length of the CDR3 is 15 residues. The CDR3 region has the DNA TGTGCTAGCAGCTTCGGCCTAGCGGGCAATAATGAGCAGTTCTTC. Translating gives CASSFGLAGNNEQFF.

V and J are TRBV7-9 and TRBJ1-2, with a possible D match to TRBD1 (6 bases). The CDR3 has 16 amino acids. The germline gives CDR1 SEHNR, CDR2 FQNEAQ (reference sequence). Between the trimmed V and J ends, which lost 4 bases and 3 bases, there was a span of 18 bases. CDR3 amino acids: CASSSGSGGSDYGYTF. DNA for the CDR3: TGTGCCAGCAGCTCCGGTAGCGGGGGCTCGGACTATGGCTACACCTTC.

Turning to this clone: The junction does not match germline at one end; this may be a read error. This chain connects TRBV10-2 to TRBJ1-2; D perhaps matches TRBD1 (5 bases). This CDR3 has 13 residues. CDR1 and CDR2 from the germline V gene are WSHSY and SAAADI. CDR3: CASSGGLPGGYPF. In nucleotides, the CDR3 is TGCGCCAGCAGTGGGGGCCTTCCCGGAGGCTACCCCTTC.

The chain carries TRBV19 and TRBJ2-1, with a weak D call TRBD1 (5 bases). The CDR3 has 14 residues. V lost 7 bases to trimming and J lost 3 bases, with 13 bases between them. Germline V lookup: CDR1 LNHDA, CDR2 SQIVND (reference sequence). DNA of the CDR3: TGTGCCAGTACGCAGGGCCACGGCTACAATGAGCAGTTCTTC. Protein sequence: CASTQGHGYNEQFF.

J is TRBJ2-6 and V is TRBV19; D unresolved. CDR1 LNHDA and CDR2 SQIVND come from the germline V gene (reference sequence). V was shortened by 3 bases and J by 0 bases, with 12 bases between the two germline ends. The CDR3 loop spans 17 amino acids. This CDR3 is CASSMGFPDSGANVLTF. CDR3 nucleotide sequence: TGTGCCAGTAGTATGGGGTTCCCCGACTCTGGGGCCAACGTCCTGACTTTC. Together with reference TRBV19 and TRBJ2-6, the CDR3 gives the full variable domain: DGGITQSPKYLFRKEGQNVTLSCEQNLNHDAMYWYRQDPGQGLRLIYYSQIVNDFQKGDIAEGYSVSREKKESFPLTVTSAQKNPTAFYLCASSMGFPDSGANVLTFGAGSRLTVL.

CDR3 residues: CASSLQEDNEQFF. The DNA for the CDR3 is TGCGCCAGCAGCTTACAGGAAGACAATGAGCAGTTCTTC. This rearrangement joins TRBV5-1 to TRBJ2-1, with D tentatively TRBD1 (5 bases). V lost 2 bases and J 5 bases, leaving 8 bases between the germline ends. Germline loops: CDR1 SGHRS, CDR2 YFSETQ. This CDR3 is 13 amino acids long.

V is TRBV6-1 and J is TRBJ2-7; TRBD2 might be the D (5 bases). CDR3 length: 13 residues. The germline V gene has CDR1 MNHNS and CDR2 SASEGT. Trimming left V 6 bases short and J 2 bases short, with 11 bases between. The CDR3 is CASRASGAYEQYF. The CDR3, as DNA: TGTGCCAGCAGAGCTTCCGGGGCCTACGAGCAGTACTTC.

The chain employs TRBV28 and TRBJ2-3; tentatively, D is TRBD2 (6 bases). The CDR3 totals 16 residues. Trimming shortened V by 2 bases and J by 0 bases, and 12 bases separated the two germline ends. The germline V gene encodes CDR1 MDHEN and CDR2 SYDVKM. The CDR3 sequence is CASSLGDFTSTDTQYF. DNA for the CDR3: TGTGCCAGCAGTTTAGGGGACTTCACTAGCACAGATACGCAGTATTTT.

The CDR3 loop is CASSEGQGAAYTIYF. The DNA for the CDR3 is TGTGCCAGCAGTGAAGGACAGGGTGCGGCGTACACCATATATTTT. V usage is TRBV2 and J usage is TRBJ1-3; the match to TRBD1 covers 7 bases. This CDR3 spans 15 amino acids. The V gene end was trimmed by 1 base and the J gene end by 8 bases; junction bases not matched to a gene: 8. CDR1 is SNHLY and CDR2 is FYNNEI in the germline V gene.

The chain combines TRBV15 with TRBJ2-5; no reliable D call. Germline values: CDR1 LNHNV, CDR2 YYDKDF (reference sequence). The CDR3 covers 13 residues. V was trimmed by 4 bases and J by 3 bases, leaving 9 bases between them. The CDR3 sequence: CATSKYGEETQYF. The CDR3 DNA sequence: TGTGCCACCAGCAAGTACGGAGAAGAGACCCAGTACTTC.

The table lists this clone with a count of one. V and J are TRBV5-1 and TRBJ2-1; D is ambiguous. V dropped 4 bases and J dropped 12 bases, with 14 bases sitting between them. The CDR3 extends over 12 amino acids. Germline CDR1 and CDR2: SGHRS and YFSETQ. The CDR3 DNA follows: TGCGCCAGCAGCCCGGACCTCCTAGGGCAGTTCTTC. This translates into CASSPDLLGQFF.

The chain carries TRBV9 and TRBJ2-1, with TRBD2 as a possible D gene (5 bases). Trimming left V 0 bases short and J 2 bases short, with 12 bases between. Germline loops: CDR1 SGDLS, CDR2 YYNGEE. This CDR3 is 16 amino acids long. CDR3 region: CASSVGVGVPYNEQFF. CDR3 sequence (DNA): TGTGCCAGCAGCGTAGGGGTGGGAGTCCCCTACAATGAGCAGTTCTTC.

The CDR3 is CASSSSARRDEQYF. The CDR3 DNA sequence: TGTGCCAGTAGCTCTAGCGCCCGGAGGGACGAGCAGTACTTC. V and J are TRBV19 and TRBJ2-7; weak D call: TRBD2 (6 bases). With 6 bases removed from V and 5 bases from J, the gap between germline ends came to 17 bases. This CDR3 spans 14 amino acids. Germline values: CDR1 LNHDA, CDR2 SQIVND (reference sequence).

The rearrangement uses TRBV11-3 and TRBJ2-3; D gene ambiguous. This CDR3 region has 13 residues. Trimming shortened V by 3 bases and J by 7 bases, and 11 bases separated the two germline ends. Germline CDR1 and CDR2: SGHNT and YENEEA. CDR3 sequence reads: CASSFGQANTQYF. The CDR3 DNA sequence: TGTGCCAGCAGCTTCGGGCAGGCAAATACGCAGTATTTT.

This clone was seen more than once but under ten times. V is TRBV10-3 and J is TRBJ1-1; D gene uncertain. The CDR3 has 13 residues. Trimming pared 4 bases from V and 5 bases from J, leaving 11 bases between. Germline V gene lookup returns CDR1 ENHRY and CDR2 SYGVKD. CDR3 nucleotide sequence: TGTGCCATCAGTGGATGGGGAGGGACTGAAGCTTTCTTT. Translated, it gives CAISGWGGTEAFF.